This section outlines one T cell receptor (beta chain) sequence together with its context. The data belong to a study of blood T cell repertoires in COVID-19. Germline V gene data show CDR1 as SGHRS and CDR2 as YFSETQ. This CDR3 is built from 16 residues. V was cut by 4 bases and J by 5 bases, with 21 bases left in between. In the study's own analysis: Quantification of nucleated cells was approximated via reference gene primer amplification. Using immunoSEQ multiplex PCR, the repertoire was profiled, and TCRdb retains in-frame clones only, with some absent. D and trimming come from the DNA, and the V and J calls and clone size come from that table. The sample has nearly 350,000 clones, roughly nine tenths seen once.

The TCR originated in a woman aged 30 to 39 who had recovered from COVID-19. The genes are TRBV5-1 and TRBJ1-2, with D maybe TRBD1 (5 bases). The sample comprised PBMCs or T cells enriched from blood (not recorded which). The CDR3 DNA is TGCGCCAGCAGCCGTGCGTGGGAGGGGATCTTGTATGGCTACACCTTC. Amino acids: CASSRAWEGILYGYTF.